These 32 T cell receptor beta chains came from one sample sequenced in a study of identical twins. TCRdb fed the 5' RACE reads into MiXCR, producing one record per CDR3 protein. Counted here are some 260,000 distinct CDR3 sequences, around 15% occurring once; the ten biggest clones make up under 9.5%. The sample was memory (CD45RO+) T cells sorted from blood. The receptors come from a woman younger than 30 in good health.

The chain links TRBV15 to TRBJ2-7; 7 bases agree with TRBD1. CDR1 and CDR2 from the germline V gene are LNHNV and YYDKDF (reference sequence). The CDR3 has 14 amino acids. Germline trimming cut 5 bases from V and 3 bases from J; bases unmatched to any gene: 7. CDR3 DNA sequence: TGTGCCACCAGCGCAGGGGGACCGGGCTACGAGCAGTACTTC. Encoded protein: CATSAGGPGYEQYF.

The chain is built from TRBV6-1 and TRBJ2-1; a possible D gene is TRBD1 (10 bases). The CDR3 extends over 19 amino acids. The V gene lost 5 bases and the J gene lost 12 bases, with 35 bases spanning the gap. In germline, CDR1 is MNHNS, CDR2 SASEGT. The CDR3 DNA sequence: TGTGCCAGCAGTCCAGGACAGGGGGGTCGTAGCGGGGGCCCTAGGGGGCAGTTCTTC. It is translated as CASSPGQGGRSGGPRGQFF.

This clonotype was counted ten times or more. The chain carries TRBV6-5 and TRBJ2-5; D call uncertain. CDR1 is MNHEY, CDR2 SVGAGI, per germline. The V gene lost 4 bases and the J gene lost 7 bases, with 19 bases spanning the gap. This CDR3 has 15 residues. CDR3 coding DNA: TGTGCCAGCAGTTCCCAATTACCCCCCAAAGGGACCCAGTACTTC. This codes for CASSSQLPPKGTQYF.

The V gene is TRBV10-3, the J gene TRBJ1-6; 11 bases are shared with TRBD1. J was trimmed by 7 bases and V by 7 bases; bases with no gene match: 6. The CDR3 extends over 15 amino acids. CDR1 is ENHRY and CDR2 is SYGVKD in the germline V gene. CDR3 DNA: TGTGCCATCAAACCGGGACAGGGGGAAAATTCACCCCTCCACTTT. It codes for CAIKPGQGENSPLHF.

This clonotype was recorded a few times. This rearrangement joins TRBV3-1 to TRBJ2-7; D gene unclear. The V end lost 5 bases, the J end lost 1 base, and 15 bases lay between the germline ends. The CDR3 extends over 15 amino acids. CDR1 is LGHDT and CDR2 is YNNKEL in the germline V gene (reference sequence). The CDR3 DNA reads TGTGCCAGCAGCGAGCCAGGTTCCATGTCCTACGAGCAGTACTTC. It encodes CASSEPGSMSYEQYF.

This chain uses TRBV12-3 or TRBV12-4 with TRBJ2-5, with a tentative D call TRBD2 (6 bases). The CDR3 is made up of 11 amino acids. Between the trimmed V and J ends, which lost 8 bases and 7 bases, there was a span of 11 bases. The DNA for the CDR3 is TGTGCCAGCGGGCCCGGGGGGACCCAGTACTTC. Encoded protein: CASGPGGTQYF.

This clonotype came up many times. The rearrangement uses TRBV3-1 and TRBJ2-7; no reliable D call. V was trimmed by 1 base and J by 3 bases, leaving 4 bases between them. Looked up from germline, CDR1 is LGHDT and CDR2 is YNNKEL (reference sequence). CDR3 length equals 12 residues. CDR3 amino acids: CASSQVYYEQYF. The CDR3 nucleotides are TGTGCCAGCAGCCAAGTTTACTACGAGCAGTACTTC.

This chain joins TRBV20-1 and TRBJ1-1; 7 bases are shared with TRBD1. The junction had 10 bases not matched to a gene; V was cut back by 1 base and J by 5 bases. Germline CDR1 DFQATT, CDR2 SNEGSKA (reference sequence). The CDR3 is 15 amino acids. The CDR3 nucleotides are TGCAGTGCTAGAGGCGGAGGGGGCTGGGAAACTGAAGCTTTCTTT. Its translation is CSARGGGGWETEAFF.

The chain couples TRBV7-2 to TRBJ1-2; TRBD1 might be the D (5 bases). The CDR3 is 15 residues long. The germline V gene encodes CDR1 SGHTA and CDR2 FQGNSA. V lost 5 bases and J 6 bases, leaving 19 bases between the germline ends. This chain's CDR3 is CASSLLGRRGNGYTF. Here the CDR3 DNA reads TGTGCCAGCAGCCTCCTCGGTAGGAGGGGAAATGGCTACACCTTC.

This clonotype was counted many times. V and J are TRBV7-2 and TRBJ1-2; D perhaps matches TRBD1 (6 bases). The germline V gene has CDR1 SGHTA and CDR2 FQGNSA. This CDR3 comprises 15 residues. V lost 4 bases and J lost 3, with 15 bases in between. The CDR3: CASSWETGPYYGYTF. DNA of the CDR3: TGTGCCAGCAGCTGGGAGACAGGCCCTTACTATGGCTACACCTTC.

CDR3: CSASPGFTDTQYF. CDR3 nucleotides: TGCAGTGCTAGTCCGGGATTCACAGATACGCAGTATTTT. The chain carries TRBV20-1 and TRBJ2-3, with a tentative D call TRBD2 (5 bases). This CDR3 has 13 amino acids. Trimming removed 3 bases from V and 2 bases from J, with 9 bases in between. Looked up from germline, CDR1 is DFQATT and CDR2 is SNEGSKA (reference sequence).

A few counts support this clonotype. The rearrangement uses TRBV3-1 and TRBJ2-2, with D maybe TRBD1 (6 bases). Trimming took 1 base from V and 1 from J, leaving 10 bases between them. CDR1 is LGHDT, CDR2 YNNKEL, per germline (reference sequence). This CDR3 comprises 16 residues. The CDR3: CASSQVRGGNTGELFF. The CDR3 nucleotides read TGTGCCAGCAGCCAAGTCAGAGGGGGGAACACCGGGGAGCTGTTTTTT.

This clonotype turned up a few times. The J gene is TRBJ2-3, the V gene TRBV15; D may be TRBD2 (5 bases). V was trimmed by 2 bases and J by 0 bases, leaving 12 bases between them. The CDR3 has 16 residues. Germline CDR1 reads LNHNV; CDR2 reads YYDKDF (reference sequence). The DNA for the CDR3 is TGTGCCACCAGCAGATCTCTAGCCTATAGCACAGATACGCAGTATTTT. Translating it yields CATSRSLAYSTDTQYF.

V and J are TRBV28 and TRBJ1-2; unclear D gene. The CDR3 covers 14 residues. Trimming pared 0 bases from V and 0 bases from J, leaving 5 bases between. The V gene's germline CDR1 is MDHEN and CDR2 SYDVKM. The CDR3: CASSLWLANYGYTF. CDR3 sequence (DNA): TGTGCCAGCAGTTTATGGCTTGCTAACTATGGCTACACCTTC.

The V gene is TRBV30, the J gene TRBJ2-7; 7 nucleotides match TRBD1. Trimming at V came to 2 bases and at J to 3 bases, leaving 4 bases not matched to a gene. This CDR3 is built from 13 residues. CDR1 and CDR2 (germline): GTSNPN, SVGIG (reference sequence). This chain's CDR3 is CAWSPGQVYEQYF. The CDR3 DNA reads TGTGCCTGGAGTCCAGGACAGGTCTACGAGCAGTACTTC. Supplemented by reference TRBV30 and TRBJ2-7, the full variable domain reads SQTIHQWPATLVQPVGSPLSLECTVEGTSNPNLYWYRQAAGRGLQLLFYSVGIGQISSEVPQNLSASRPQDRQFILSSKKLLLSDSGFYLCAWSPGQVYEQYFGPGTRLTVT.

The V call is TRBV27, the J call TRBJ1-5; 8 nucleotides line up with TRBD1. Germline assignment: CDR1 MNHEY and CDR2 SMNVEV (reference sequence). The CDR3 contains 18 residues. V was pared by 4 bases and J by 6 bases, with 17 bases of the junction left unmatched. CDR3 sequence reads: CASSSRRTGSLPVQPQHF. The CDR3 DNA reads TGTGCCAGCAGTTCCCGTCGGACAGGGTCCCTTCCCGTTCAGCCCCAGCATTTT.

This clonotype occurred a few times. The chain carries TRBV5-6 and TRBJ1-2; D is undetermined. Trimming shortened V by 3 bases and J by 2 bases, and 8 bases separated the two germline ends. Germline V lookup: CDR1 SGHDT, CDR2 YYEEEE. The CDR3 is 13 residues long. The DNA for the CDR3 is TGTGCCAGCAGCTCGGGCGGGAACTATGGCTACACCTTC. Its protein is CASSSGGNYGYTF.

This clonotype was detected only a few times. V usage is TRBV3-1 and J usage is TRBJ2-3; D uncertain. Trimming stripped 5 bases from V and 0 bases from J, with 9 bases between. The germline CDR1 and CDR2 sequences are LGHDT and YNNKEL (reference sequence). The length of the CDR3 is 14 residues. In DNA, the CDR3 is TGTGCCAGCAGCTATCCCGGGAGCACAGATACGCAGTATTTT. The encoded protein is CASSYPGSTDTQYF.

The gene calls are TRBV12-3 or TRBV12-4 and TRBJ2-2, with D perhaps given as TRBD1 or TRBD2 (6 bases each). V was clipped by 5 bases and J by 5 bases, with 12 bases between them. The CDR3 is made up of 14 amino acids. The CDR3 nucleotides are TGTGCCAGCAGTAGAGGGGGGAGGACCGGGGAGCTGTTTTTT. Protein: CASSRGGRTGELFF.

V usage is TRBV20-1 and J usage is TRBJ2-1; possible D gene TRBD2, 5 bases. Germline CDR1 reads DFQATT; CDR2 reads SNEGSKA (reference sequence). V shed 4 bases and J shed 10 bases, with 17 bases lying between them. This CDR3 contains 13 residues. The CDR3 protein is CSATLPPRGEQFF. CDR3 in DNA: TGCAGTGCTACCCTGCCCCCCCGAGGGGAGCAGTTCTTC.

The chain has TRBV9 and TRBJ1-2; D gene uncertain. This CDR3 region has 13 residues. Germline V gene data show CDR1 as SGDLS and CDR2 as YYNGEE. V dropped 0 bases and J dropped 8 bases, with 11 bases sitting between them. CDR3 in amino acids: CASSVDPGGGYTF. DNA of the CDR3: TGTGCCAGCAGCGTAGATCCGGGTGGAGGCTACACCTTC.

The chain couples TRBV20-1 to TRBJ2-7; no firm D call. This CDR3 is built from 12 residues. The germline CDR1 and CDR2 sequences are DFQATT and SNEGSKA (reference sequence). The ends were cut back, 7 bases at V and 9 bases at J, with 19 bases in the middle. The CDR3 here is CSGLVAGDGQYF. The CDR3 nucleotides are TGCAGTGGGTTAGTTGCTGGGGATGGGCAGTACTTC.

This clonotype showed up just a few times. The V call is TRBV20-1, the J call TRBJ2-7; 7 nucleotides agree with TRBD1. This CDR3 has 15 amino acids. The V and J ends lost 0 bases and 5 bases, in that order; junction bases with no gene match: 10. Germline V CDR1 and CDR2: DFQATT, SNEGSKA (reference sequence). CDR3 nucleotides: TGCAGTGCTAGAGATCAGGGGGACGCCAGACACGAGCAGTACTTC. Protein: CSARDQGDARHEQYF.

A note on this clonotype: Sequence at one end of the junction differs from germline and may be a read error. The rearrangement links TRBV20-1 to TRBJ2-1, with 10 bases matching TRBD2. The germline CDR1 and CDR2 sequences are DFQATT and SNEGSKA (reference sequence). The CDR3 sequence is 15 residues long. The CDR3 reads CCASPPASGSNEQFF. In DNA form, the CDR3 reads TGCTGTGCTAGCCCCCCGGCTAGCGGGAGCAATGAGCAGTTCTTC.

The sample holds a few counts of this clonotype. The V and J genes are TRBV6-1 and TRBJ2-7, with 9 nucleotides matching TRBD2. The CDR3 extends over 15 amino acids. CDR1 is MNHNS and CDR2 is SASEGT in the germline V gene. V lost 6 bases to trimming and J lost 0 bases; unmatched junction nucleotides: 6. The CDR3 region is CASSISGGSSYEQYF. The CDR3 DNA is TGTGCCAGCAGCATCAGCGGGGGGAGCTCCTACGAGCAGTACTTC.

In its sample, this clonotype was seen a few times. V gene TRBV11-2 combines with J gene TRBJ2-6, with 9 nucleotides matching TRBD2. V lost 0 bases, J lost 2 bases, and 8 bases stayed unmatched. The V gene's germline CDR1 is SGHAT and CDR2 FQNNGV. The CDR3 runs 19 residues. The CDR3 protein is CASSLDQAGGTPGANVLTF. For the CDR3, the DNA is TGTGCCAGCAGCTTAGATCAGGCGGGAGGGACCCCTGGGGCCAACGTCCTGACTTTC. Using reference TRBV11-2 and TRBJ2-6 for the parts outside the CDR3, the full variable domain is EAGVAQSPRYKIIEKRQSVAFWCNPISGHATLYWYQQILGQGPKLLIQFQNNGVVDDSQLPKDRFSAERLKGVDSTLKIQPAKLEDSAVYLCASSLDQAGGTPGANVLTFGAGSRLTVL.

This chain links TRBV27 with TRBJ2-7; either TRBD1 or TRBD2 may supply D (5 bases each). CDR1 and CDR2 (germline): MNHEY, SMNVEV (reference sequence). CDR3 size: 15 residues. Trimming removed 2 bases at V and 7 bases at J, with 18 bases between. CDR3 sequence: CASSLGAEDLREQYF. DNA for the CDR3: TGTGCCAGCAGTTTAGGGGCGGAGGACCTGCGGGAGCAGTACTTC.

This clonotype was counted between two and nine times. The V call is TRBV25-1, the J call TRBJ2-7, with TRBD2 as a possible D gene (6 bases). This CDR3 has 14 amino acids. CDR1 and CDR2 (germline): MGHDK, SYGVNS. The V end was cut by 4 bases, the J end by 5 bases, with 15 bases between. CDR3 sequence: CASSATAGLDEQYF. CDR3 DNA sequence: TGTGCCAGCAGTGCTACGGCGGGACTGGACGAGCAGTACTTC.

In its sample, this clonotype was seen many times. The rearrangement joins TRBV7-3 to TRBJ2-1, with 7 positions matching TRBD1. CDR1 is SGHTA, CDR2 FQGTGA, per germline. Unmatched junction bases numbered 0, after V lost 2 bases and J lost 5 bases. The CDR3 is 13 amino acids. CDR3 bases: TGTGCCAGCAGCTTAGACAGGGACAATGAGCAGTTCTTC. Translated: CASSLDRDNEQFF.

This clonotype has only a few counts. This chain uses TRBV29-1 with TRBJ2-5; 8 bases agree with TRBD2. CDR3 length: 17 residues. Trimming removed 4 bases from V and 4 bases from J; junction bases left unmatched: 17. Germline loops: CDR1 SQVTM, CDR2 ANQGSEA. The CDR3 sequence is CSVGLDGRGGLRETQYF. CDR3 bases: TGCAGCGTTGGGTTAGATGGACGGGGGGGCCTGAGAGAGACCCAGTACTTC.

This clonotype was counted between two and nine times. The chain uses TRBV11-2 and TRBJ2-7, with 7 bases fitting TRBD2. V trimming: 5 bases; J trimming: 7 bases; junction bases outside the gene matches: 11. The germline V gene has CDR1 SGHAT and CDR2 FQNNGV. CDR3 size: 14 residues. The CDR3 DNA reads TGTGCCAGCAGCCCCGGTGGCGGGGAGGGTGAGCAGTACTTC. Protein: CASSPGGGEGEQYF.

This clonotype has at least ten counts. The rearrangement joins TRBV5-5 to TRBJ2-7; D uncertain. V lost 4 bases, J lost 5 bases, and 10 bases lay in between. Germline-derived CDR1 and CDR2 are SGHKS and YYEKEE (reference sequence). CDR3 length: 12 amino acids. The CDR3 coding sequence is TGTGCCAGCAGCCGAAGTAACAACGAGCAGTACTTC. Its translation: CASSRSNNEQYF.